The 5 T cell receptor beta chains below were found in one sample sequenced in a study of blood T cell repertoires in COVID-19 (TCRdb year 2020). The receptor library was made with the immunoSEQ multiplex PCR assay. Sourced from immuneACCESS, this table was stored by TCRdb with only in-frame sequences that have V and J called. A share of the clones is absent; for the studies checked, an unresolved V gene accounts for under half, and the remainder has no known explanation. Here the sample has approximately 300,000 clones; just under 90% occur a single time. Jointly, the top ten make up roughly a tenth of the sample. The material sequenced was PBMCs or T cells enriched from blood (not recorded which). These receptors came from a woman in her 30s who had recovered from COVID-19.

The chain has TRBV24-1 and TRBJ2-7; 12 nucleotides agree with TRBD2. This CDR3 has 19 residues. V was pared by 5 bases and J by 0 bases, with 13 bases of the junction left unmatched. CDR1 KGHDR and CDR2 SFDVKD come from the germline V gene. The CDR3 DNA reads TGTGCCACCAGTGCCTTGACTAGCGGGAGTTCGCCAACCTCCTACGAGCAGTACTTC. Its protein is CATSALTSGSSPTSYEQYF.

This clone has just one count. The V and J genes are TRBV28 and TRBJ1-4; D perhaps matches TRBD1 (6 bases). Trimming took 5 bases from V and 6 from J, leaving 28 bases between them. This CDR3 has 19 amino acids. Germline CDR1 reads MDHEN; CDR2 reads SYDVKM. The CDR3 spells CASSPPAGARLFSYEKLFF. The CDR3, as DNA: TGTGCCAGCAGTCCCCCGGCGGGGGCACGTCTGTTTTCGTATGAAAAACTGTTTTTT. The full variable domain, its missing parts supplied by reference TRBV28 and TRBJ1-4, is DVKVTQSSRYLVKRTGEKVFLECVQDMDHENMFWYRQDPGLGLRLIYFSYDVKMKEKGDIPEGYSVSREKKERFSLILESASTNQTSMYLCASSPPAGARLFSYEKLFFGSGTQLSVL.

The V gene is TRBV18, the J gene TRBJ2-1; a weak D match, TRBD2 (5 bases). The CDR3 loop spans 16 amino acids. Germline-derived CDR1 and CDR2 are KGHSH and LQKENI. The V gene lost 0 bases and the J gene lost 8 bases, with 17 bases spanning the gap. The CDR3 is CASSPPGRSGGDEQFF. The CDR3 DNA is TGTGCCAGCTCACCACCGGGGAGAAGCGGCGGCGATGAGCAGTTCTTC. The full variable domain, with the rest looked up from reference TRBV18 and TRBJ2-1, is NAGVMQNPRHLVRRRGQEARLRCSPMKGHSHVYWYRQLPEEGLKFMVYLQKENIIDESGMPKERFSAEFPKEGPSILRIQQVVRGDSAAYFCASSPPGRSGGDEQFFGPGTRLTVL.

The chain combines TRBV9 with TRBJ2-1; 7 nucleotides agree with TRBD1. After removal of 0 bases from V and 7 bases from J, the junction contained 7 bases not matched to a gene. The CDR3 runs to 15 residues. Germline lookup yields CDR1 SGDLS and CDR2 YYNGEE. The CDR3 region has the DNA TGTGCCAGCAGCGTAGGGTTCAGGGGGTATAATGAGCAGTTCTTC. Its translation: CASSVGFRGYNEQFF. Together with reference TRBV9 and TRBJ2-1, the CDR3 gives the full variable domain: DSGVTQTPKHLITATGQRVTLRCSPRSGDLSVYWYQQSLDQGLQFLIQYYNGEERAKGNILERFSAQQFPDLHSELNLSSLELGDSALYFCASSVGFRGYNEQFFGPGTRLTVL.

The chain combines TRBV11-2 with TRBJ1-4; TRBD1 aligns across 9 bases. Germline loops: CDR1 SGHAT, CDR2 FQNNGV. The CDR3 runs 14 residues. The V gene end was trimmed by 5 bases and the J gene end by 7 bases; junction bases not matched to a gene: 5. This CDR3 reads CASSPGQGFEKLFF. In nucleotides, the CDR3 is TGTGCCAGCAGCCCCGGACAGGGGTTTGAAAAACTGTTTTTT. The whole variable domain, remainder taken from reference TRBV11-2 and TRBJ1-4, is EAGVAQSPRYKIIEKRQSVAFWCNPISGHATLYWYQQILGQGPKLLIQFQNNGVVDDSQLPKDRFSAERLKGVDSTLKIQPAKLEDSAVYLCASSPGQGFEKLFFGSGTQLSVL.